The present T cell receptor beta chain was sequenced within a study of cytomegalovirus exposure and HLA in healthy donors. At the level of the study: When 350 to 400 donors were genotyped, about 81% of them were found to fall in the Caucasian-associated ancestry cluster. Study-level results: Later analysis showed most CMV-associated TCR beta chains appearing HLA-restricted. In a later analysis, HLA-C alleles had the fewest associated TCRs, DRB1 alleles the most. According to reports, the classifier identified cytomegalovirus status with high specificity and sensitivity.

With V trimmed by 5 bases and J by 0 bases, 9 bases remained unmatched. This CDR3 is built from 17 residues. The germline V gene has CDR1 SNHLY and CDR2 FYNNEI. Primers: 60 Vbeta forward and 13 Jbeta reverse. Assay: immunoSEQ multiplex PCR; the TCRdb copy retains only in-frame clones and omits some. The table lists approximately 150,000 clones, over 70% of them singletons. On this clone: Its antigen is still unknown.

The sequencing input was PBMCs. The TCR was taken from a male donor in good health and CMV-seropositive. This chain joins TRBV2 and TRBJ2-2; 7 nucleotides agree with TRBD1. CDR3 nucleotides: TGTGCCAGCAGTAAGGGGACAGCCTACGCGAACACCGGGGAGCTGTTTTTT. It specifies CASSKGTAYANTGELFF.